The present TCR beta chain was sequenced within a study of T cells in localized non-small cell lung cancer. Notes on the study in general: In uninvolved adjacent lung, T cell clonality reached its highest value, exceeding tumor.

Data came from immunoSEQ multiplex PCR; TCRdb stores just in-frame clones and leaves some out. The sample shows about 7,900 clones, approximately 93% of them seen only once. This clone appeared once. Its antigen is undetermined. CDR3 length: 17 residues. Trimming removed 5 bases from V and 12 bases from J; junction bases left unmatched: 15. Germline assignment: CDR1 SNHLY and CDR2 FYNNEI. This chain joins TRBV2 and TRBJ2-1; 14 nucleotides agree with TRBD2. This clonotype was obtained from a woman between 35 and 75 years old with stage I lung adenocarcinoma. Sequenced here: peripheral blood, sampled before any cancer treatment. The chain's CDR3 is CASSQFPTSGGALSQFF. CDR3 nucleotides: TGTGCCAGCAGTCAGTTCCCGACTAGCGGGGGGGCTTTGTCGCAGTTCTTC.